Described below is a single T cell receptor beta chain sequence and its context. The antigen is unknown. This entry comes from a study of immune evolution from preneoplasia to lung adenocarcinoma. Overall study: HLA loss of heterozygosity: about 7% AIS, about 14% MIA, approximately 31% ADC, none AAH. Findings of the study overall: Clonality was highest in normal lung, lower in later-stage lesions apparently. Top clone share appeared to fall from AAH through AIS, MIA, adenocarcinoma.

Each case's diagnosis was confirmed by two pathologists on H&E. The CDR3 is made up of 18 amino acids. Germline CDR1 MRHNA, CDR2 SNTAGT. Trimming removed 2 bases from V and 4 bases from J; junction bases left unmatched: 12. This table comes from immunoSEQ multiplex PCR, and its TCRdb copy is limited to in-frame clones, with some not included. Of 9,000 to 10,000 clones in the sample, about three quarters were seen once. This clonotype was obtained from a person in their 70s with lung adenocarcinoma. Some clones in this sample may be carry-over from other donors' samples. This chain uses TRBV6-4 with TRBJ2-2, with 8 bases aligning to TRBD2. The sample taken for sequencing was FFPE minimally invasive lung adenocarcinoma tissue. The CDR3: CASSDQGLDRFGTGELFF. For the CDR3, the DNA is TGTGCCAGCAGTGACCAGGGACTAGACAGATTCGGCACCGGGGAGCTGTTTTTT.